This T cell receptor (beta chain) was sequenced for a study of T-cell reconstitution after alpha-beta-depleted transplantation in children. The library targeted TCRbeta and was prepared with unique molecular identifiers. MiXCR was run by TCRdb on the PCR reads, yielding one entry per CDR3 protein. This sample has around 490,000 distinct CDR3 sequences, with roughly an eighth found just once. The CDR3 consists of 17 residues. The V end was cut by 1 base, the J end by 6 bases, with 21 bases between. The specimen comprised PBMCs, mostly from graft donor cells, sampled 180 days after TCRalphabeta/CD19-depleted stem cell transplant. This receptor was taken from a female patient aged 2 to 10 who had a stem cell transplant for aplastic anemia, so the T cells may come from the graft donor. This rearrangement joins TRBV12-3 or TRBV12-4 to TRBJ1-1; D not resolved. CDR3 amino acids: CASSLGWWVRKTPEAFF. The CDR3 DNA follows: TGTGCCAGCAGTTTAGGCTGGTGGGTCCGAAAGACCCCTGAAGCTTTCTTT.